The clone carrying this T cell receptor (beta chain) was observed at least ten times. V was pared by 3 bases and J by 2 bases, with 16 bases between. The germline CDR1 and CDR2 sequences are SGHAT and FQNNGV. This CDR3 spans 16 amino acids. From the RT-PCR reads, TCRdb called clonotypes with MiXCR, one entry per CDR3 protein. Found here are hundreds of thousands of distinct CDR3 sequences, 13% to 15% of them singletons; the top ten hold roughly 3.9%. The V and J genes are TRBV11-2 and TRBJ2-5; no definite D call. The origin of this receptor is a female donor in good health, serving as a healthy control. The sequencing sample was made of memory CD4+ T cells from blood. In DNA, the CDR3 is TGTGCCAGCAGCTTTTTTTTGGGCCAGACTCAAGAGACCCAGTACTTC. Its translation: CASSFFLGQTQETQYF.